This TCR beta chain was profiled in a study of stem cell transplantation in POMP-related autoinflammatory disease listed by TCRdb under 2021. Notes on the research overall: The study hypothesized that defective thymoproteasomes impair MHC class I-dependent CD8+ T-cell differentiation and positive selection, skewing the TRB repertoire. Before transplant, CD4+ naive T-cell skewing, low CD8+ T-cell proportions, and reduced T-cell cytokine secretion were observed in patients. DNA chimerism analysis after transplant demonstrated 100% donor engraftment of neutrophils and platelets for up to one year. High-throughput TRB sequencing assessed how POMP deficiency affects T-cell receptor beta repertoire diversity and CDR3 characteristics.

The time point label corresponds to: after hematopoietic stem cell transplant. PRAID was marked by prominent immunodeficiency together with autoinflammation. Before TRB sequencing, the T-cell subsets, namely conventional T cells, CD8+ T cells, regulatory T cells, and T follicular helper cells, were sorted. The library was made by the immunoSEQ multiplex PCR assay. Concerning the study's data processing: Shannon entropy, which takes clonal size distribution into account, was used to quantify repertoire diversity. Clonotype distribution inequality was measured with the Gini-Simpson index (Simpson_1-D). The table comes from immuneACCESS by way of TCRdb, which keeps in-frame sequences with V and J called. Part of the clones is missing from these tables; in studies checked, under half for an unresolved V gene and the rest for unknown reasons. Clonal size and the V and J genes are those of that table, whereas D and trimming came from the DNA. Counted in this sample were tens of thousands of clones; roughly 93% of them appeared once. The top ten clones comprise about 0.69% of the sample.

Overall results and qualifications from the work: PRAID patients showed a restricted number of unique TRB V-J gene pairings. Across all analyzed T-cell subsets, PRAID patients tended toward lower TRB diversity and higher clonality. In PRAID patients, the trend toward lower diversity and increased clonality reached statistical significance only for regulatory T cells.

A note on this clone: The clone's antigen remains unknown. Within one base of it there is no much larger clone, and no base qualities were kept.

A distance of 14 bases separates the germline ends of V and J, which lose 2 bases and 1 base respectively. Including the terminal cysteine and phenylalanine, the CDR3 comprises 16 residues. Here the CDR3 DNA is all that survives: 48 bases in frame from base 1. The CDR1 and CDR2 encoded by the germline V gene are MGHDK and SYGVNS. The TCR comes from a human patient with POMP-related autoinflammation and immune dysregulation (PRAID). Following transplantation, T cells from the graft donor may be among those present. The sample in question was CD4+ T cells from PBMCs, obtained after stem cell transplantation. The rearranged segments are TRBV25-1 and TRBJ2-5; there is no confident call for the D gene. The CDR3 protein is CASSEPAPQAQETQYF. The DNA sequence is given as TGTGCCAGCAGTGAACCGGCCCCACAAGCCCAAGAGACCCAGTACTTC.